This T cell receptor beta chain is from a study of early T cells in non-severe SARS-CoV-2 infection. Study-wide background: Chains stayed unpaired after sequencing of bulk RNA from unsorted whole blood.

Whole-study findings and limits: Matches to VDJdb favored anti-spike CD8 responses and missed private and CD4 specificities.

This clonotype was detected a few times. Its antigen is unknown. As part of library construction, unique molecular identifiers were attached to individual cDNA molecules. From the 5' RACE reads, TCRdb called clonotypes with MiXCR, one entry per CDR3 protein. Of roughly 57,000 distinct CDR3 sequences detected, roughly an eighth appear once; the ten largest clones hold around 1.4%. The specimen sequenced was whole blood. The sequence derives from an adult who was a healthcare worker with PCR-confirmed SARS-CoV-2 infection or an uninfected control (not recorded which).

Here the CDR3 reads CATQGGQTQYF. DNA for the CDR3: TGTGCCACCCAGGGTGGGCAGACCCAGTACTTC. This chain uses TRBV27 with TRBJ2-5; D possibly corresponds to TRBD1 (5 bases). The germline V gene encodes CDR1 MNHEY and CDR2 SMNVEV (reference sequence). The V end lost 10 bases, the J end lost 6 bases, and 12 bases lay between the germline ends. CDR3 length: 11 residues.